Sequencing of this T cell receptor beta chain was carried out in a study of T cells in localized non-small cell lung cancer. Findings of the study overall: Among blood samples, higher T cell density accompanied longer overall survival. Only one tumor region went through sequencing, so heterogeneity may still be there. The greatest T cell clonality was found in uninvolved adjacent lung (higher than in tumor). For the top 100 tumor clones, a median roughly 56 also appeared in adjacent lung.

On this clone: The antigen remains undetermined.

TCRdb's copy holds only in-frame clones and misses some; the assay was immunoSEQ multiplex PCR. Here the sample spans more than 50,000 clones, over 75% being singletons. V was cut by 4 bases and J by 2 bases, with 11 bases left in between. The germline gives CDR1 GTSNPN, CDR2 SVGIG (reference sequence). The CDR3 covers 14 residues. The input for sequencing was peripheral blood, taken before any cancer treatment. The rearrangement uses TRBV30 and TRBJ2-2; D is tentatively TRBD1 or TRBD2 (5 bases each). This TCR was sampled from a female donor aged 60 or older with stage II squamous cell lung carcinoma. This CDR3 is CAWKGTHNTGELFF. CDR3 nucleotide sequence: TGTGCCTGGAAAGGGACGCATAACACCGGGGAGCTGTTTTTT.